One and the same sample provided the 30 T cell receptor beta chains below, sequenced in a study of cytomegalovirus exposure and HLA in healthy donors. The PCR ran on 60 Vbeta and 13 Jbeta primers. Generated by immunoSEQ multiplex PCR, the TCRdb table keeps only in-frame clones and is missing some. The sample has 140,000 to 150,000 clones, approximately 80% seen once; the top ten hold roughly 4%. Sample: PBMCs. These receptor sequences come from a woman in her forties in good health and CMV-seropositive.

There are a few counts of this clone. The chain joins TRBV30 to TRBJ1-1; D call uncertain. Between the trimmed V and J ends, which lost 8 bases and 5 bases, there was a span of 9 bases. CDR1 is GTSNPN and CDR2 is SVGIG in the germline V gene (reference sequence). The CDR3 spans 10 residues. For the CDR3, the DNA is TGTGCCACGGGCGGGACTGAAGCTTTCTTT. It specifies CATGGTEAFF.

The rearrangement links TRBV6-1 to TRBJ2-1; tentatively, D is TRBD1 (5 bases). The CDR3 consists of 16 residues. The V end was cut by 4 bases, the J end by 5 bases, with 18 bases between. CDR1 MNHNS and CDR2 SASEGT come from the germline V gene. CDR3 sequence: CASSVTSRVGDNEQFF. CDR3 DNA: TGTGCCAGCAGTGTTACTTCCAGGGTTGGGGACAATGAGCAGTTCTTC.

The chain couples TRBV7-9 to TRBJ2-3; 10 bases match TRBD2. V gave up 11 bases and J gave up 2 bases; unmatched junction bases: 10. This CDR3 comprises 15 residues. Germline V gene lookup returns CDR1 SEHNR and CDR2 FQNEAQ (reference sequence). CDR3 DNA sequence: TGTGCCCTCGGGGCCCTAGCGGGGGACACAGATACGCAGTATTTT. Protein product: CALGALAGDTDTQYF.

The J gene is TRBJ2-3, the V gene TRBV7-2; TRBD2 might be the D (6 bases). Germline-derived CDR1 and CDR2 are SGHTA and FQGNSA. The CDR3 contains 16 residues. V was clipped by 1 base and J by 2 bases, with 13 bases between them. The CDR3 bases are TGTGCCAGCAGCTTAGTAACGGGAGTAGTCACAGATACGCAGTATTTT. Its translation: CASSLVTGVVTDTQYF.

The chain couples TRBV7-2 to TRBJ2-5; maybe TRBD2 (5 bases). Germline V gives CDR1 SGHTA, CDR2 FQGNSA. The CDR3 loop spans 14 amino acids. Trimming cost V 4 bases and J 4 bases, with 13 bases left between them. The CDR3 loop is CASSSPGIRETQYF. CDR3 coding DNA: TGTGCCAGCAGCTCCCCCGGGATAAGAGAGACCCAGTACTTC.

This sequence joins TRBV9 and TRBJ1-2; D is ambiguous. V lost 4 bases to trimming and J lost 2 bases, with 15 bases between them. The CDR3 is 15 amino acids. In germline, CDR1 is SGDLS, CDR2 YYNGEE. CDR3 DNA sequence: TGTGCCAGCAGCTTCGAGAGGCGGATGAACTATGGCTACACCTTC. Translation gives CASSFERRMNYGYTF.

The chain has TRBV19 and TRBJ1-5; 8 bases align to TRBD1. The CDR3 spans 15 residues. Germline V gene data show CDR1 as LNHDA and CDR2 as SQIVND (reference sequence). Trimming took 7 bases from V and 1 from J; bases not matched to a gene: 6. The CDR3 DNA follows: TGTGCCAGTACTCGGACAGGGACGAGCAATCAGCCCCAGCATTTT. Translating gives CASTRTGTSNQPQHF.

This chain connects TRBV19 to TRBJ1-1, with 11 positions matching TRBD1. With V trimmed by 7 bases and J by 9 bases, 10 bases remained unmatched. CDR1 LNHDA and CDR2 SQIVND come from the germline V gene (reference sequence). This CDR3 is built from 14 residues. The chain's CDR3 is CASTRTGGDLKAFF. The CDR3 nucleotides are TGTGCCAGTACTCGGACAGGGGGCGATTTGAAAGCTTTCTTT.

This clone appeared once. The rearrangement links TRBV7-2 to TRBJ1-2, with 10 bases lining up with TRBD1. J gave up 8 bases and V 6 bases, and 15 bases lay outside the gene matches. The length of the CDR3 is 16 residues. From germline, CDR1 is SGHTA and CDR2 FQGNSA. The CDR3: CASRSQGGQGNKGYTF. In DNA form, the CDR3 reads TGTGCCAGCAGGTCACAGGGGGGACAGGGGAATAAGGGCTACACCTTC.

The CDR3 nucleotides are TGTGCCAGCAGCATACAACCAAACAATCAGCCCCAGCATTTT. As protein: CASSIQPNNQPQHF. The chain combines TRBV6-6 with TRBJ1-5; no clear D gene. The V end lost 6 bases, the J end lost 3 bases, and 12 bases lay between the germline ends. Germline loops: CDR1 MNHNY, CDR2 SVGAGI (reference sequence). The CDR3 is made up of 14 amino acids.

This chain joins TRBV5-1 and TRBJ2-3, with 8 bases aligning to TRBD2. There are 14 residues in the CDR3. The junction had 6 bases not matched to a gene; V was cut back by 3 bases and J by 6 bases. CDR1 and CDR2 (germline): SGHRS, YFSETQ. The CDR3 spells CASSSRGGRDTQYF. CDR3 sequence (DNA): TGCGCCAGCAGCTCTCGCGGGGGGCGGGATACGCAGTATTTT. Filled out from reference TRBV5-1 and TRBJ2-3, the complete variable domain reads KAGVTQTPRYLIKTRGQQVTLSCSPISGHRSVSWYQQTPGQGLQFLFEYFSETQRNKGNFPGRFSGRQFSNSRSEMNVSTLELGDSALYLCASSSRGGRDTQYFGPGTRLTVL.

This clone has only one observation. In DNA form, the CDR3 reads TGTGCCAGCAGTTACGGTCAGGGCCTCTATGGCTACACCTTC. Encoded protein: CASSYGQGLYGYTF. The chain links TRBV6-5 to TRBJ1-2; TRBD1 is a possible D gene (5 bases). With 2 bases removed from V and 4 bases from J, the gap between germline ends came to 11 bases. This CDR3 has 14 amino acids. In germline, CDR1 is MNHEY, CDR2 SVGAGI.

The chain employs TRBV27 and TRBJ2-7, with TRBD1 matching 11 bases. Trimming took 2 bases from V and 6 from J; bases not matched to a gene: 12. The CDR3 is made up of 17 amino acids. The germline V gene encodes CDR1 MNHEY and CDR2 SMNVEV (reference sequence). As DNA, the CDR3 is TGTGCCAGCAGTTTAGGGACAGGGGGGCCCTTGGTGGTCGAGCAGTACTTC. It specifies CASSLGTGGPLVVEQYF.

The sample holds a few counts of this clone. The same CDR3 also results from other DNA sequences found in this sample. The chain employs TRBV7-9 and TRBJ2-3, with unresolved D. The CDR3 totals 12 residues. Germline lookup yields CDR1 SEHNR and CDR2 FQNEAQ (reference sequence). V lost 5 bases and J lost 1, with 4 bases in between. CDR3 nucleotides: TGTGCCAGCAGCCCGGGCACAGATACGCAGTATTTT. Protein sequence: CASSPGTDTQYF.

The chain is built from TRBV6-1 and TRBJ2-1; possibly TRBD2 for D (6 bases). The germline V gene has CDR1 MNHNS and CDR2 SASEGT. V was shortened by 6 bases and J by 15 bases, with 18 bases between the two germline ends. The CDR3 has 12 residues. The chain's CDR3 is CASRDPTSYRFF. The CDR3 DNA reads as TGTGCCAGCAGGGATCCGACTAGTTATCGGTTCTTC.

V gene TRBV7-9 combines with J gene TRBJ1-4, with D possibly TRBD1 on 6 matching bases. This CDR3 contains 16 residues. Germline V gene sequence: CDR1 SEHNR, CDR2 FQNEAQ (reference sequence). The V and J ends lost 1 base and 8 bases respectively, with 17 bases between them. This chain's CDR3 is CASSLGGRTQGEKLFF. The CDR3 nucleotides are TGTGCCAGCAGCTTAGGCGGGAGAACCCAGGGGGAAAAACTGTTTTTT.

The chain is built from TRBV28 and TRBJ2-5; 11 positions agree with TRBD2. J was trimmed by 6 bases and V by 5 bases; bases with no gene match: 14. The V gene's germline CDR1 is MDHEN and CDR2 SYDVKM. The CDR3 contains 17 residues. The CDR3 region has the DNA TGTGCCAGCAGTGTAATACTAGCGGGGGCCGCCGGGAAGACCCAGTACTTC. As protein: CASSVILAGAAGKTQYF.

The chain employs TRBV18 and TRBJ2-3; D perhaps matches TRBD2 (5 bases). This CDR3 spans 14 amino acids. Germline V gene data show CDR1 as KGHSH and CDR2 as LQKENI. Trimming took off 2 bases at V and 2 bases at J, with 8 bases between the two ends. The CDR3, as DNA: TGTGCCAGCTCACCAGAGCGGATCACAGATACGCAGTATTTT. Amino acid sequence: CASSPERITDTQYF.

The chain couples TRBV7-2 to TRBJ2-2; D perhaps matches TRBD1 (5 bases). V gave up 6 bases and J gave up 6 bases, with 17 bases separating them. The CDR3 totals 15 residues. Germline assignment: CDR1 SGHTA and CDR2 FQGNSA. In DNA form, the CDR3 reads TGTGCCAGCAGTCCTAAGGGTGGGGCGGCCGGGGAGCTGTTTTTT. This gives the protein CASSPKGGAAGELFF.

The chain carries TRBV9 and TRBJ1-4; D call uncertain. Trimming took 0 bases from V and 3 from J, leaving 9 bases between them. CDR1 is SGDLS and CDR2 is YYNGEE in the germline V gene. The CDR3 is 15 residues long. CDR3 residues: CASSVGHRSNEKLFF. The CDR3 DNA is TGTGCCAGCAGCGTAGGCCACCGGTCTAATGAAAAACTGTTTTTT.

This clone was found once. This chain connects TRBV6-6 to TRBJ2-2; TRBD1 is a possible D gene (5 bases). Germline assignment: CDR1 MNHNY and CDR2 SVGAGI (reference sequence). The CDR3 covers 15 residues. The ends were cut back, 6 bases at V and 0 bases at J, with 11 bases in the middle. The CDR3 here is CASSRQIPNTGELFF. DNA for the CDR3: TGTGCCAGCAGCAGACAGATCCCGAACACCGGGGAGCTGTTTTTT.

The chain uses TRBV27 and TRBJ2-3; no definite D call. Germline CDR1 MNHEY, CDR2 SMNVEV (reference sequence). CDR3 length: 13 amino acids. V was pared by 2 bases and J by 5 bases, with 8 bases between. Here the CDR3 DNA reads TGTGCCAGCAGTTTAGACTGGGTAGATACGCAGTATTTT. Translating it yields CASSLDWVDTQYF.

This sequence joins TRBV11-2 and TRBJ2-7, with TRBD2 as a possible D gene (6 bases). There are 16 residues in the CDR3. Germline V CDR1 and CDR2: SGHAT, FQNNGV. V was shortened by 5 bases and J by 3 bases, with 20 bases between the two germline ends. The CDR3 loop reads CASSLRTEGSHYEQYF. For the CDR3, the DNA is TGTGCCAGCAGCCTAAGGACGGAGGGCAGCCACTACGAGCAGTACTTC.

The rearrangement joins TRBV4-2 to TRBJ2-7, with a possible D match to TRBD1 (6 bases). Germline CDR1 is LGHNA and CDR2 is YNFKEQ. The CDR3 loop spans 14 amino acids. V was shortened by 3 bases and J by 6 bases, with 15 bases between the two germline ends. The CDR3, as DNA: TGTGCCAGCAGCCACCCAACACAGGGTCGCGAGCAGTACTTC. Translation: CASSHPTQGREQYF.

This chain uses TRBV2 with TRBJ2-5, with a weak D call TRBD2 (6 bases). The CDR3 runs 14 residues. Germline V CDR1 and CDR2: SNHLY, FYNNEI. V was cut by 7 bases and J by 5 bases, with 17 bases left in between. The CDR3 protein is CASIIGPGGETQYF. DNA for the CDR3: TGTGCCAGCATAATTGGACCCGGAGGGGAGACCCAGTACTTC. The full variable domain, completed using reference TRBV2 and TRBJ2-5, is EPEVTQTPSHQVTQMGQEVILRCVPISNHLYFYWYRQILGQKVEFLVSFYNNEISEKSEIFDDQFSVERPDGSNFTLKIRSTKLEDSAMYFCASIIGPGGETQYFGPGTRLLVL.

The table lists this clone with a count of one. V gene TRBV6-1 combines with J gene TRBJ1-6, with D possibly being TRBD1 (6 bases). The CDR3 spans 13 residues. The germline gives CDR1 MNHNS, CDR2 SASEGT. V was shortened by 7 bases and J by 7 bases, with 11 bases between the two germline ends. The DNA for the CDR3 is TGTGCCAGCACCGGGACACTCAATTCACCCCTCCACTTT. Protein product: CASTGTLNSPLHF.

This chain uses TRBV11-1 with TRBJ2-1; 9 bases are a match to TRBD1. This CDR3 region has 16 residues. Looked up from germline, CDR1 is SGHAT and CDR2 is FQDESV (reference sequence). The V gene end was trimmed by 1 base and the J gene end by 0 bases; junction bases not matched to a gene: 1. Written as DNA, the CDR3 is TGTGCCAGCAGCTTAGACAGGGGGCTCTCCTACAATGAGCAGTTCTTC. It specifies CASSLDRGLSYNEQFF.

The CDR3 coding sequence is TGTGCCAGCAGCGTAGCCACTAGCGGGAGGGGATCAGATACGCAGTATTTT. This gives the protein CASSVATSGRGSDTQYF. The V call is TRBV9, the J call TRBJ2-3, with 13 bases matching TRBD2. The CDR3 spans 17 residues. V lost 0 bases to trimming and J lost 4 bases; unmatched junction nucleotides: 5. The germline gives CDR1 SGDLS, CDR2 YYNGEE.

The rearrangement links TRBV6-4 to TRBJ2-1; D may be TRBD2 (6 bases). Germline V gives CDR1 MRHNA, CDR2 SNTAGT. V lost 2 bases and J 6 bases, leaving 17 bases between the germline ends. The CDR3 contains 16 residues. DNA for the CDR3: TGTGCCAGCAGTGACGTATTTGGGGGGAAGGTCAATGAGCAGTTCTTC. Residues: CASSDVFGGKVNEQFF.

About this clone itself: At one end the junction does not follow the germline gene, possibly because of a read error. The chain uses TRBV7-9 and TRBJ2-5, with D maybe TRBD2 (5 bases). This CDR3 has 16 amino acids. Germline V lookup: CDR1 SEHNR, CDR2 FQNEAQ (reference sequence). CDR3 residues: CSSSTFLRGRRETQYF. As DNA, the CDR3 is TGTTCCAGCAGCACGTTCCTCCGGGGAAGGCGAGAGACCCAGTACTTC.